The 21 T cell receptor beta chains reported below all come from one sample, sequenced in a study of response to subunit inactivated influenza vaccine. TCRdb processed the RT-PCR reads anew with MiXCR; each CDR3 protein has one entry. The repertoire includes about 800,000 distinct CDR3 sequences, 21% of them detected once, and 9.5% to 13% sits in the top ten. The input for sequencing was PBMCs from blood, taken roughly 5 days after vaccination. The receptors shown here come from a man aged 45-60 years who received an inactivated influenza vaccine.

There are a few counts of this clonotype. The chain employs TRBV5-6 and TRBJ2-5; either TRBD1 or TRBD2 may supply D (5 bases each). Trimming removed 5 bases from V and 2 bases from J, with 13 bases in between. CDR3 size: 14 residues. Germline CDR1 and CDR2: SGHDT and YYEEEE. As DNA, the CDR3 is TGTGCCAGCAGGCGAGGGACCGATCAAGAGACCCAGTACTTC. Protein product: CASRRGTDQETQYF.

This chain connects TRBV5-1 to TRBJ2-3, with TRBD2 identical over 9 bases. Germline V gene sequence: CDR1 SGHRS, CDR2 YFSETQ. Trimming cost V 3 bases and J 4 bases; bases outside gene matches: 9. This CDR3 is 16 amino acids long. The CDR3: CASSSGTSNPADTQYF. CDR3 in DNA: TGCGCCAGCAGCTCCGGGACTAGCAACCCGGCAGATACGCAGTATTTT.

Many counts were recorded for this clonotype. The chain employs TRBV7-9 and TRBJ2-1, with 9 bases matching TRBD1. The V and J ends lost 4 bases and 5 bases, in that order; junction bases with no gene match: 0. CDR3 length: 13 amino acids. From germline, CDR1 is SEHNR and CDR2 FQNEAQ (reference sequence). CDR3 bases: TGTGCCAGCAGCTGGACAGGGGACAATGAGCAGTTCTTC. This translates into CASSWTGDNEQFF.

This chain uses TRBV20-1 with TRBJ2-1; 8 positions match TRBD2. The V gene's germline CDR1 is DFQATT and CDR2 SNEGSKA (reference sequence). Trimming at V came to 7 bases and at J to 4 bases, leaving 12 bases not matched to a gene. This CDR3 comprises 15 residues. CDR3 in amino acids: CSGSAGDPKYNEQFF. The CDR3 DNA reads as TGCAGTGGGTCAGCGGGAGATCCAAAATACAATGAGCAGTTCTTC.

The rearrangement joins TRBV7-2 to TRBJ2-1; TRBD2 is a possible D gene (5 bases). The CDR3 runs to 14 residues. V lost 8 bases and J lost 4, with 15 bases in between. CDR1 and CDR2 from the germline V gene are SGHTA and FQGNSA. The CDR3 is CASHVGSLYNEQFF. The CDR3 coding sequence is TGTGCCAGCCATGTTGGGAGCCTGTACAATGAGCAGTTCTTC. Variable domain in full (rest from reference TRBV7-2 and TRBJ2-1): GAGVSQSPSNKVTEKGKDVELRCDPISGHTALYWYRQSLGQGLEFLIYFQGNSAPDKSGLPSDRFSAERTGGSVSTLTIQRTQQEDSAVYLCASHVGSLYNEQFFGPGTRLTVL.

The rearrangement links TRBV4-1 to TRBJ2-5; D remains ambiguous. The V gene's germline CDR1 is MGHRA and CDR2 YSYEKL. The V end was cut by 1 base, the J end by 1 base, with 13 bases between. The CDR3 loop spans 16 amino acids. The CDR3 region has the DNA TGCGCCAGCAGCCAAGCGCCACGCGAACGCCAAGAGACCCAGTACTTC. It is translated as CASSQAPRERQETQYF.

This clonotype was observed many times. The V and J genes are TRBV5-1 and TRBJ2-2, with D possibly called TRBD1 or TRBD2 (5 bases each). The germline V and J ends were trimmed by 4 bases and 2 bases, with 12 bases remaining between them. There are 15 residues in the CDR3. The V gene's germline CDR1 is SGHRS and CDR2 YFSETQ. This CDR3 is CASSQVGPNTGELFF. CDR3 sequence (DNA): TGCGCCAGCAGCCAGGTGGGACCAAACACCGGGGAGCTGTTTTTT.

The chain employs TRBV6-2 or TRBV6-3 and TRBJ2-5; the match to TRBD2 covers 14 bases. Trimming at V came to 5 bases and at J to 5 bases, leaving 4 bases not matched to a gene. The CDR3 runs to 15 residues. Germline CDR1 reads MNHEY; CDR2 reads SVGEGT. CDR3 DNA: TGTGCCAGCAGTCGACTAGCGGGGGGGTATGAGACCCAGTACTTC. Encoded protein: CASSRLAGGYETQYF.

This clonotype has a count of ten or more. The CDR3 coding sequence is TGTGCCAGCAGCCCTAGTATCGAGCAGTACTTC. It codes for CASSPSIEQYF. J is TRBJ2-7 and V is TRBV7-8; no firm D call. There are 11 residues in the CDR3. V gave up 5 bases and J gave up 6 bases, with 8 bases separating them. CDR1 is SGHVS, CDR2 FQNEAQ, per germline.

This rearrangement joins TRBV14 to TRBJ2-1; D is undetermined. This CDR3 has 13 residues. Germline V gene data show CDR1 as SGHDN and CDR2 as FVKESK. The V and J ends lost 6 bases and 4 bases respectively, with 10 bases between them. The CDR3 here is CASSMNLYNEQFF. CDR3 coding DNA: TGTGCCAGCAGTATGAATTTATACAATGAGCAGTTCTTC.

The chain uses TRBV7-2 and TRBJ2-5; 9 bases are shared with TRBD1. The CDR3 spans 17 residues. Germline-derived CDR1 and CDR2 are SGHTA and FQGNSA. V lost 4 bases to trimming and J lost 2 bases; unmatched junction nucleotides: 11. CDR3 coding DNA: TGTGCCAGCAGCTCCCCGGGACAGGGTCTATGGCAAGAGACCCAGTACTTC. Translating gives CASSSPGQGLWQETQYF.

This rearrangement joins TRBV4-3 to TRBJ1-2; TRBD1 matches at 7 bases. Germline CDR1 reads LGHNA; CDR2 reads YSLEER. V was clipped by 7 bases and J by 2 bases; unmatched bases: 10. The CDR3 spans 15 residues. In nucleotides, the CDR3 is TGCGCCAGCACCCCAGAGAGACAGGGCAACTATGGCTACACCTTC. The encoded protein is CASTPERQGNYGYTF.

The table lists this clonotype with a few counts. The V and J genes are TRBV20-1 and TRBJ2-5, with D tentatively TRBD2 (6 bases). The CDR3 runs to 13 residues. Trimming pared 5 bases from V and 5 bases from J, leaving 15 bases between. Germline CDR1 and CDR2: DFQATT and SNEGSKA (reference sequence). CDR3 coding DNA: TGCAGTGCTGTGGGTGGGGGGTTGGAGACCCAGTACTTC. Its translation is CSAVGGGLETQYF.

The rearrangement joins TRBV29-1 to TRBJ2-7; 7 bases fit TRBD1. The CDR3 has 12 residues. V lost 6 bases, J lost 3 bases, and 5 bases stayed unmatched. In germline, CDR1 is SQVTM, CDR2 ANQGSEA. The CDR3 loop is CSVTGTVYEQYF. CDR3 nucleotides: TGCAGCGTGACCGGGACAGTCTACGAGCAGTACTTC.

This sequence joins TRBV11-2 and TRBJ2-1; 10 bases are shared with TRBD1. The V gene's germline CDR1 is SGHAT and CDR2 FQNNGV. Trimming removed 3 bases from V and 7 bases from J; junction bases left unmatched: 6. CDR3 length: 15 residues. The CDR3 DNA sequence: TGTGCCAGCAGCTTCGACAGGGGGCAATGGAATGAGCAGTTCTTC. It encodes CASSFDRGQWNEQFF.

This clonotype was observed a handful of times. V gene TRBV9 combines with J gene TRBJ2-6; 8 bases fit TRBD2. The CDR3 is 18 amino acids. The ends lost 0 bases at V and 0 bases at J; junction bases unmatched: 5. Germline CDR1 and CDR2: SGDLS and YYNGEE. This CDR3 reads CASSVGVAGSSGANVLTF. The CDR3 DNA sequence: TGTGCCAGCAGCGTAGGGGTAGCGGGGAGCTCTGGGGCCAACGTCCTGACTTTC.

The genes are TRBV29-1 and TRBJ1-1; TRBD1 agrees at 8 bases. The CDR3 contains 13 residues. V lost 5 bases to trimming and J lost 1 base; unmatched junction nucleotides: 3. Germline CDR1 SQVTM, CDR2 ANQGSEA. DNA of the CDR3: TGCAGCGTTCGGGGACAGGCGAACACTGAAGCTTTCTTT. It codes for CSVRGQANTEAFF.

The chain has TRBV7-8 and TRBJ1-1; TRBD1 might be the D (5 bases). Per germline, CDR1 SGHVS and CDR2 FQNEAQ. The CDR3 contains 14 residues. The V end was cut by 1 base, the J end by 3 bases, with 9 bases between. Written as DNA, the CDR3 is TGTGCCAGCAGCTTAGGGACACTCTACACTGAAGCTTTCTTT. It translates to CASSLGTLYTEAFF.

This clonotype came up many times. This chain joins TRBV29-1 and TRBJ2-3; TRBD2 agrees at 9 bases. The CDR3 is made up of 15 amino acids. Germline-derived CDR1 and CDR2 are SQVTM and ANQGSEA. The ends lost 6 bases at V and 1 base at J; junction bases unmatched: 8. The CDR3, as DNA: TGCAGCGTGACGGGCGCGGGAGGGCGCACAGATACGCAGTATTTT. Residues: CSVTGAGGRTDTQYF.

This clonotype has at least ten counts. The V and J genes are TRBV7-6 and TRBJ2-1, with unresolved D. Germline V gives CDR1 SGHVS, CDR2 FNYEAQ. This CDR3 has 17 residues. With 1 base removed from V and 0 bases from J, the gap between germline ends came to 13 bases. The CDR3 nucleotides are TGTGCCAGCAGCTTAGAGCCAAACATAGGCTCCTACAATGAGCAGTTCTTC. Encoded protein: CASSLEPNIGSYNEQFF. Full variable domain (missing parts from reference TRBV7-6 and TRBJ2-1): GAGVSQSPRYKVTKRGQDVALRCDPISGHVSLYWYRQALGQGPEFLTYFNYEAQQDKSGLPNDRFSAERPEGSISTLTIQRTEQRDSAMYRCASSLEPNIGSYNEQFFGPGTRLTVL.

The genes are TRBV10-3 and TRBJ2-3; 11 bases fit TRBD2. With V trimmed by 2 bases and J by 8 bases, 6 bases remained unmatched. The CDR3 has 15 amino acids. The germline CDR1 and CDR2 sequences are ENHRY and SYGVKD. CDR3 sequence (DNA): TGTGCCATCAGTGAGACTAGCGGGAGTCTCGGTACGCAGTATTTT. This sequence encodes CAISETSGSLGTQYF.